A single sample is the source of the 20 T cell receptor beta chains below, sequenced in a study of molecular identifiers for immune sequencing clone quantification. In TCRdb, the PCR reads were re-called with MiXCR into one record per CDR3 protein. The sample lists about 640,000 distinct CDR3 sequences, nearly 20% seen once, with approximately 0.9% in the top ten. What was sequenced was naive CD8+ T cells from blood, with Jurkat cell RNA spiked in. Subset here: FACS-sorted CD8+CD4-CCR7+CD45RA+ naive T cells. These receptors all come from a human donor in good health. Some libraries in this study had Jurkat cell RNA spiked in.

Notes on this clonotype: A much larger clone is a single base away; this may be a read error. This sequence joins TRBV6-5 and TRBJ2-1, with TRBD1 identical over 11 bases. Germline-derived CDR1 and CDR2 are MNHEY and SVGAGI. This CDR3 has 15 amino acids. The junction had 11 bases not matched to a gene; V was cut back by 8 bases and J by 8 bases. The CDR3 DNA follows: TGTGCCAGCGGCTTCTCGGGACAGGGGGAGGATGAGCAGTTCTTC. It is translated as CASGFSGQGEDEQFF.

This clonotype was counted a few times. V gene TRBV5-6 combines with J gene TRBJ2-5, with D perhaps being TRBD1 or TRBD2 (6 bases each). The CDR3 spans 16 residues. Germline V gene lookup returns CDR1 SGHDT and CDR2 YYEEEE. The V and J ends lost 1 base and 4 bases respectively, with 17 bases between them. Written as DNA, the CDR3 is TGTGCCAGCAGCTTGAGGGGGGCAGGGTGGGGAGAGACCCAGTACTTC. This translates into CASSLRGAGWGETQYF.

This clonotype was recorded at least ten times. The chain links TRBV11-2 to TRBJ2-1; D not resolved. This CDR3 comprises 15 residues. Deletions cut 3 bases from V and 4 bases from J, with 13 bases between. From germline, CDR1 is SGHAT and CDR2 FQNNGV. The CDR3 reads CASSLTPEGYNEQFF. DNA of the CDR3: TGTGCCAGCAGCTTGACCCCCGAAGGGTACAATGAGCAGTTCTTC.

This clonotype was recorded a few times. J is TRBJ1-6 and V is TRBV4-3, with a possible D match to TRBD1 (5 bases). CDR1 is LGHNA and CDR2 is YSLEER in the germline V gene. The CDR3 extends over 17 amino acids. V shed 0 bases and J shed 0 bases, with 9 bases lying between them. The DNA for the CDR3 is TGCGCCAGCAGCCAAGAATGGGGGAGCTCCTATAATTCACCCCTCCACTTT. Translation gives CASSQEWGSSYNSPLHF.

This clonotype has only one observation. This may be a read error: a much more frequent sequence differs by one nucleotide. This rearrangement joins TRBV30 to TRBJ2-7, with TRBD1 matching 9 bases. This CDR3 is built from 13 residues. Germline values: CDR1 GTSNPN, CDR2 SVGIG (reference sequence). The CDR3: CAWRYRGLREQHF. CDR3 in DNA: TGTGCCTGGAGGTACAGGGGGCTTCGCGAGCAGCACTTC.

Ten or more counts support this clonotype. The chain carries TRBV12-3 or TRBV12-4 and TRBJ2-3, with 10 positions matching TRBD2. J lost 2 bases, V lost 5 bases, and 13 bases had no gene match. The CDR3 loop spans 18 amino acids. The CDR3 protein is CASSPRGDSGGPTDTQYF. CDR3 DNA: TGTGCCAGCAGTCCCAGAGGTGATAGCGGGGGGCCCACAGATACGCAGTATTTT.

This clonotype was seen many times. The CDR3 protein is CASSSQGNTEAFF. CDR3 DNA: TGTGCCAGCAGCTCACAGGGGAACACTGAAGCTTTCTTT. The J gene is TRBJ1-1, the V gene TRBV7-3; TRBD1 might be the D (6 bases). Trimming pared 4 bases from V and 1 base from J, leaving 7 bases between. Germline CDR1 and CDR2: SGHTA and FQGTGA. The CDR3 runs 13 residues. Supplemented by reference TRBV7-3 and TRBJ1-1, the full variable domain reads GAGVSQTPSNKVTEKGKYVELRCDPISGHTALYWYRQSLGQGPEFLIYFQGTGAADDSGLPNDRFFAVRPEGSVSTLKIQRTERGDSAVYLCASSSQGNTEAFFGQGTRLTVV.

This clonotype was picked up many times. V gene TRBV7-9 combines with J gene TRBJ2-3; TRBD2 is a possible D gene (6 bases). The CDR3 loop spans 15 amino acids. Germline assignment: CDR1 SEHNR and CDR2 FQNEAQ (reference sequence). Trimming removed 7 bases at V and 2 bases at J, with 16 bases between. For the CDR3, the DNA is TGTGCCAGCAAGCCGGGGACTCCCTTCACAGATACGCAGTATTTT. Translation gives CASKPGTPFTDTQYF.

The rearrangement joins TRBV7-2 to TRBJ2-5; TRBD1 aligns across 8 bases. The CDR3 is 16 amino acids. In germline, CDR1 is SGHTA, CDR2 FQGNSA. V was pared by 3 bases and J by 5 bases, with 11 bases of the junction left unmatched. CDR3 amino acids: CASSLGRGQIGETQYF. CDR3 bases: TGTGCCAGCAGCTTGGGCAGGGGGCAGATTGGGGAGACCCAGTACTTC.

This clonotype was recorded many times. The chain uses TRBV6-2 or TRBV6-3 and TRBJ2-7, with TRBD2 identical over 10 bases. The ends lost 6 bases at V and 3 bases at J; junction bases unmatched: 11. The CDR3 sequence is 16 residues long. In germline, CDR1 is MNHEY, CDR2 SVGEGT. The CDR3 loop reads CASSSNGLAADYEQYF. The CDR3 nucleotides are TGTGCCAGCAGCTCCAACGGACTAGCGGCCGACTACGAGCAGTACTTC.

On this clonotype: A much larger clone differs by one base, so this may be a read error. This chain uses TRBV7-2 with TRBJ1-2; TRBD1 might be the D (5 bases). The germline gives CDR1 SGHTA, CDR2 FQGNSA. The CDR3 has 15 amino acids. CDR3 sequence reads: CASSLGLGANYGYAF. The CDR3 DNA is TGTGCCAGCAGCTTGGGGTTAGGGGCGAACTATGGCTACGCCTTC.

This clonotype was counted between two and nine times. The V and J genes are TRBV20-1 and TRBJ2-7; D assignment may be TRBD1 or TRBD2 (5 bases each). The CDR3 spans 17 residues. Germline CDR1 DFQATT, CDR2 SNEGSKA (reference sequence). V was pared by 5 bases and J by 0 bases, with 23 bases between. CDR3: CSASYIRGASFSYEQYF. The CDR3 bases are TGCAGTGCTTCTTACATCCGAGGGGCCTCCTTCTCCTACGAGCAGTACTTC.

The CDR3 sequence is CASSLEGTGINEQFF. The CDR3 DNA follows: TGTGCCAGCAGCTTAGAAGGGACAGGGATTAATGAGCAGTTCTTC. J is TRBJ2-1 and V is TRBV11-3, with 9 bases identical to TRBD1. This CDR3 is built from 15 residues. The trim removed 0 bases at V and 7 bases at J, leaving 4 bases unmatched. CDR1 SGHNT and CDR2 YENEEA come from the germline V gene.

Of note for this clonotype: Being one base from a much bigger clone, this may be a read error. This chain joins TRBV6-5 and TRBJ2-6, with D tentatively TRBD1 (5 bases). The germline V gene encodes CDR1 MNHEY and CDR2 SVGAGI. The CDR3 totals 17 residues. CDR3 sequence: CASSYVTASSGANVPTF. The CDR3 DNA is TGTGCCAGCAGTTACGTGACAGCGAGCTCTGGGGCCAACGTCCCGACTTTC.

This clonotype was counted ten times or more. The chain joins TRBV25-1 to TRBJ2-7, with 15 bases matching TRBD2. V trimming: 4 bases; J trimming: 2 bases; junction bases outside the gene matches: 0. Germline loops: CDR1 MGHDK, CDR2 SYGVNS. This CDR3 region has 15 residues. The CDR3 reads CASSGTSGRAYEQYF. CDR3 in DNA: TGTGCCAGCAGTGGGACTAGCGGGAGGGCCTACGAGCAGTACTTC.

A note on this clonotype: Without the conserved terminal phenylalanine or tryptophan, this CDR3 likely stems from a read error. The rearrangement joins TRBV7-9 to TRBJ2-7; no firm D call. CDR3 size: 17 residues. Germline V gives CDR1 SEHNR, CDR2 FQNEAQ (reference sequence). CDR3 protein: CASSLAVGGSRSYGQYL. In DNA form, the CDR3 reads TGTGCCAGCAGCTTAGCTGTGGGTGGCAGCCGCTCCTACGGGCAGTACCTC.

This clonotype was counted ten times or more. This chain links TRBV5-1 with TRBJ2-7, with a weak D call TRBD1 (5 bases). This CDR3 contains 13 residues. Per the germline V gene, CDR1 is SGHRS and CDR2 is YFSETQ. V lost 6 bases and J 3 bases, leaving 13 bases between the germline ends. The CDR3 region is CASNGGQDYEQYF. The CDR3 DNA follows: TGCGCCAGCAATGGCGGACAAGACTACGAGCAGTACTTC. Looking up the rest from reference TRBV5-1 and TRBJ2-7 gives the full variable domain: KAGVTQTPRYLIKTRGQQVTLSCSPISGHRSVSWYQQTPGQGLQFLFEYFSETQRNKGNFPGRFSGRQFSNSRSEMNVSTLELGDSALYLCASNGGQDYEQYFGPGTRLTVT.

This clonotype was seen repeatedly, ten times or more. The chain joins TRBV6-2 or TRBV6-3 to TRBJ2-2; 8 bases line up with TRBD1. This CDR3 is built from 18 residues. Trimming at V came to 0 bases and at J to 5 bases, leaving 11 bases not matched to a gene. Germline V gene data show CDR1 as MNHEY and CDR2 as SVGEGT. The CDR3, as DNA: TGTGCCAGCAGTTACTCGACGGGACAGGCAACAAGGACCGGGGAGCTGTTTTTT. Translation: CASSYSTGQATRTGELFF.

This clonotype has a count of ten or more. The rearrangement uses TRBV19 and TRBJ1-1, with 8 positions matching TRBD1. Germline CDR1 LNHDA, CDR2 SQIVND (reference sequence). Trimming cost V 4 bases and J 5 bases; bases outside gene matches: 9. This CDR3 is 15 amino acids long. CDR3 sequence: CASSTPDRGWTEAFF. In nucleotides, the CDR3 is TGTGCCAGTAGTACCCCCGACAGGGGTTGGACTGAAGCTTTCTTT.

The sample holds many counts of this clonotype. The rearrangement joins TRBV29-1 to TRBJ2-2, with a tentative D call TRBD1 (6 bases). The V gene lost 2 bases and the J gene lost 6 bases, with 16 bases spanning the gap. CDR3 length: 15 residues. Germline V CDR1 and CDR2: SQVTM, ANQGSEA. CDR3 sequence: CSVELQGTMAGELFF. The CDR3 nucleotides read TGCAGCGTTGAACTACAGGGAACGATGGCCGGGGAGCTGTTTTTT.